Included here is one T cell receptor beta chain sequence, with context. Antigen: not known. This CDR3 has 15 amino acids. Germline loops: CDR1 SNHLY, CDR2 FYNNEI. Trimming cost V 4 bases and J 2 bases; bases outside gene matches: 4. This sample was included in a study of T cell responses to AZD1222 COVID-19 vaccine. Study results and caveats: Only a handful of AZD1222 recipients were seropositive at baseline. An increase in Spike-specific TCR breadth and depth was observed after two AZD1222 doses.

The repertoire was sequenced with immunoSEQ multiplex PCR; TCRdb's copy has only in-frame clones and lacks some. The sample shows under 110,000 clones, about 89% of them seen only once. The chain recombines TRBV2 with TRBJ1-5, with 8 nucleotides matching TRBD1. The sequencing here drew on peripheral blood, taken 28 days after the second AZD1222 dose. This receptor was taken from an adult who received the AZD1222 COVID-19 vaccine. CDR3 protein: CASSVTGQGNQPQHF. The CDR3, as DNA: TGTGCCAGCAGTGTCACGGGACAGGGCAATCAGCCCCAGCATTTT. The full variable domain, rest sourced from reference TRBV2 and TRBJ1-5, is EPEVTQTPSHQVTQMGQEVILRCVPISNHLYFYWYRQILGQKVEFLVSFYNNEISEKSEIFDDQFSVERPDGSNFTLKIRSTKLEDSAMYFCASSVTGQGNQPQHFGDGTRLSIL.